This T cell receptor beta chain was sequenced for a study of T cell changes during pregnancy in multiple sclerosis. V trimming: 1 base; J trimming: 9 bases; junction bases outside the gene matches: 13. This CDR3 has 17 amino acids. Germline CDR1 and CDR2: MNHEY and SMNVEV (reference sequence). Data came from immunoSEQ multiplex PCR; TCRdb stores just in-frame clones and leaves some out. The data show approximately 61,000 clones, nearly 90% seen once. This specimen consisted of peripheral blood, obtained in the first trimester of pregnancy. This sequence originates from a female donor with multiple sclerosis, enrolled in a pregnancy study. The rearrangement joins TRBV27 to TRBJ2-1; the match to TRBD1 covers 9 bases. CDR3 coding DNA: TGTGCCAGCAGTTTATGGACCCCGGGACAGGGAATTGTTGAGCAGTTCTTC. This sequence encodes CASSLWTPGQGIVEQFF.